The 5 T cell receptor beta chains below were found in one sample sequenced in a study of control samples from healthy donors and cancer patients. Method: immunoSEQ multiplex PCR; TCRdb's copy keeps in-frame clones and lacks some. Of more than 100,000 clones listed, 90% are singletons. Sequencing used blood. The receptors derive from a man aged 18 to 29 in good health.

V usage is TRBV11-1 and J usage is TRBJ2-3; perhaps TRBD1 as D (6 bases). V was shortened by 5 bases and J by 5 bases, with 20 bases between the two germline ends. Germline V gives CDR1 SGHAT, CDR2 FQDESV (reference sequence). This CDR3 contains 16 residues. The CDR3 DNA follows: TGTGCCAGCAGCCCAATTTGGAGTCAGGACAGAGATACGCAGTATTTT. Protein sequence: CASSPIWSQDRDTQYF.

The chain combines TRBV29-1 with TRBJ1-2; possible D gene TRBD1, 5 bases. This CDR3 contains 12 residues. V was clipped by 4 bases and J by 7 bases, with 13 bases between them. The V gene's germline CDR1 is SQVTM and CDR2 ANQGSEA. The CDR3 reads CSVGQLLLGYTF. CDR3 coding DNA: TGCAGCGTTGGACAGCTGCTACTTGGCTACACCTTC. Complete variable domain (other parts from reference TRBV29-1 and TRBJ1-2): SAVISQKPSRDICQRGTSLTIQCQVDSQVTMMFWYRQQPGQSLTLIATANQGSEATYESGFVIDKFPISRPNLTFSTLTVSNMSPEDSSIYLCSVGQLLLGYTFGSGTRLTVV.

The CDR3 DNA follows: TGTGCCAGCAGTTTAGAGCCGAACACTGAAGCTTTCTTT. Its translation is CASSLEPNTEAFF. This chain uses TRBV27 with TRBJ1-1; D gene uncertain. Trimming took off 2 bases at V and 1 base at J, with 5 bases between the two ends. CDR1 is MNHEY, CDR2 SMNVEV, per germline (reference sequence). The CDR3 totals 13 residues.

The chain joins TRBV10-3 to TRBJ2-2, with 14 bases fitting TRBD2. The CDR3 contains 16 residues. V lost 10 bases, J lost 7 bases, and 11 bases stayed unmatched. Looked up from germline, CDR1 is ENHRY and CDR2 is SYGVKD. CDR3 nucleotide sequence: TGTGCCACCACCGGGACTAGCGGGGGCTGGATCGGGGAGCTGTTTTTT. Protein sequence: CATTGTSGGWIGELFF.

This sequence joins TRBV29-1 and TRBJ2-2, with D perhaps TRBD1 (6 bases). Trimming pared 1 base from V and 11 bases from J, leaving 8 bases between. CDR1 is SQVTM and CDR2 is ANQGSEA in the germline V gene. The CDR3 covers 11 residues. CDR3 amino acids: CSVEGTEELFF. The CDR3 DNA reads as TGCAGCGTTGAAGGGACAGAAGAGCTGTTTTTT.